Presented here are 21 T cell receptor beta chains from one specimen sequenced in a study of shared clonotypes between healthy human individuals. Profiled with immunoSEQ multiplex PCR; TCRdb holds only in-frame clones, not every one. The data contain more than 2,000,000 clones, roughly nine tenths of them singletons. The sequenced material came from naive CD4+ T cells sorted from blood. Subset meaning: CD45RA+ positively selected. These receptors were obtained from a man aged 18 to 29 in good health.

The chain links TRBV2 to TRBJ2-7, with D perhaps matching TRBD1 (6 bases). Trimming took off 5 bases at V and 7 bases at J, with 12 bases between the two ends. This CDR3 is built from 12 residues. From germline, CDR1 is SNHLY and CDR2 FYNNEI. DNA of the CDR3: TGTGCCAGCAGTTCCTACAGGGAGGAGCAGTACTTC. Its translation: CASSSYREEQYF.

J is TRBJ2-7 and V is TRBV4-1; no firm D call. Per germline, CDR1 MGHRA and CDR2 YSYEKL. V lost 0 bases and J 0 bases, leaving 6 bases between the germline ends. CDR3 length equals 14 residues. Here the CDR3 DNA reads TGCGCCAGCAGCCAAGATTGGCTCTCCTACGAGCAGTACTTC. It encodes CASSQDWLSYEQYF.

The V gene is TRBV7-2, the J gene TRBJ2-5; 12 bases align to TRBD2. CDR3 length: 15 amino acids. Losses at the gene ends were 0 bases for V and 4 bases for J; bases not matched to a gene: 0. Germline CDR1 reads SGHTA; CDR2 reads FQGNSA. CDR3 in amino acids: CASSLATSGRETQYF. DNA of the CDR3: TGTGCCAGCAGCTTAGCGACTAGCGGGAGAGAGACCCAGTACTTC.

The chain combines TRBV25-1 with TRBJ1-6; TRBD1 is a possible D gene (5 bases). The CDR3 sequence is 15 residues long. In germline, CDR1 is MGHDK, CDR2 SYGVNS. Trimming stripped 2 bases from V and 3 bases from J, with 8 bases between. CDR3 in DNA: TGTGCCAGCAGTGAAACCAGGGTCTATAATTCACCCCTCCACTTT. Translating it yields CASSETRVYNSPLHF.

V is TRBV4-3 and J is TRBJ2-1, with D perhaps TRBD2 (6 bases). This CDR3 region has 17 residues. V was pared by 1 base and J by 0 bases, with 13 bases between. CDR1 LGHNA and CDR2 YSLEER come from the germline V gene. In DNA form, the CDR3 reads TGCGCCAGCAGCCAAGTTCCCTTAGCGGCCTCCTACAATGAGCAGTTCTTC. It specifies CASSQVPLAASYNEQFF.

The chain employs TRBV5-1 and TRBJ2-5, with TRBD2 identical over 7 bases. This CDR3 has 15 amino acids. Germline assignment: CDR1 SGHRS and CDR2 YFSETQ. The V segment lost 0 bases and the J segment 3 bases; nucleotides outside the gene matches: 5. CDR3 in amino acids: CASSLVGRVEETQYF. CDR3 nucleotides: TGCGCCAGCAGCTTGGTAGGGAGGGTAGAAGAGACCCAGTACTTC.

On this clone itself: The same CDR3 is also encoded by other DNA sequences in this sample. This chain links TRBV7-9 with TRBJ1-1; D gene ambiguous. CDR3 length: 13 residues. V was pared by 1 base and J by 5 bases, with 8 bases between. The V gene's germline CDR1 is SEHNR and CDR2 FQNEAQ (reference sequence). The CDR3 spells CASSLDWGTEAFF. CDR3 nucleotides: TGTGCCAGCAGCTTAGATTGGGGAACTGAAGCTTTCTTT.

The chain links TRBV5-1 to TRBJ2-1; TRBD2 matches at 12 bases. The CDR3 is 13 amino acids. Germline assignment: CDR1 SGHRS and CDR2 YFSETQ. The V gene end was trimmed by 9 bases and the J gene end by 8 bases; junction bases not matched to a gene: 6. CDR3 protein: CATGLAGLDEQFF. The CDR3 DNA follows: TGCGCCACCGGACTAGCGGGATTAGATGAGCAGTTCTTC. Looking up the rest from reference TRBV5-1 and TRBJ2-1 gives the full variable domain: KAGVTQTPRYLIKTRGQQVTLSCSPISGHRSVSWYQQTPGQGLQFLFEYFSETQRNKGNFPGRFSGRQFSNSRSEMNVSTLELGDSALYLCATGLAGLDEQFFGPGTRLTVL.

The chain combines TRBV10-2 with TRBJ1-1; 8 nucleotides match TRBD1. The germline V gene has CDR1 WSHSY and CDR2 SAAADI. The CDR3 totals 16 residues. J lost 1 base, V lost 4 bases, and 8 bases had no gene match. Here the CDR3 DNA reads TGCGCCAGCAGTGTGGCAGGGGGCGGAGGGAACACTGAAGCTTTCTTT. Its translation: CASSVAGGGGNTEAFF.

The gene calls are TRBV7-2 and TRBJ2-7; D is unclear. Trimming shortened V by 5 bases and J by 3 bases, and 14 bases separated the two germline ends. Per the germline V gene, CDR1 is SGHTA and CDR2 is FQGNSA. The CDR3 loop spans 14 amino acids. The CDR3 DNA reads as TGTGCCAGCAGCCTTCGTTGGGGAAACTACGAGCAGTACTTC. Amino acid sequence: CASSLRWGNYEQYF.

The chain links TRBV6-6 to TRBJ2-3; TRBD2 matches at 13 bases. Germline V gene data show CDR1 as MNHNY and CDR2 as SVGAGI (reference sequence). V shed 6 bases and J 4 bases; nucleotides not matched to a gene: 4. This CDR3 has 15 residues. The CDR3 region has the DNA TGTGCCAGCAGACCGGGACTAGCGGGATCAGATACGCAGTATTTT. It codes for CASRPGLAGSDTQYF.

The V and J genes are TRBV2 and TRBJ2-7; D might be TRBD2 (6 bases). CDR1 and CDR2 (germline): SNHLY, FYNNEI. The CDR3 length is 12 residues. V dropped 5 bases and J dropped 2 bases, with 7 bases sitting between them. As DNA, the CDR3 is TGTGCCAGCAGTCGCGGGACCTACGAGCAGTACTTC. Its protein is CASSRGTYEQYF.

The chain carries TRBV18 and TRBJ2-2, with 9 positions matching TRBD1. Germline V gene data show CDR1 as KGHSH and CDR2 as LQKENI. The trim removed 3 bases at V and 6 bases at J, leaving 5 bases unmatched. The CDR3 covers 15 residues. In DNA, the CDR3 is TGTGCCAGCTCACCCGGACAGGGGACCGCCGGGGAGCTGTTTTTT. As protein: CASSPGQGTAGELFF.

On this clone: The identical CDR3 is also encoded by other nucleotide sequences in the sample. Here the CDR3 DNA reads TGTGCCAGCAGTTTGGGACAGGGAAATGAAAAACTGTTTTTT. Translation: CASSLGQGNEKLFF. The genes are TRBV28 and TRBJ1-4; the match to TRBD1 covers 9 bases. Germline CDR1 MDHEN, CDR2 SYDVKM. This CDR3 spans 14 amino acids. Trimming took 3 bases from V and 5 from J; bases not matched to a gene: 1.

Points on this clone: Other DNA sequences of this sample code for an identical CDR3. This chain connects TRBV5-1 to TRBJ2-5; D is unclear. This CDR3 region has 14 residues. V was clipped by 0 bases and J by 5 bases, with 11 bases between them. The germline gives CDR1 SGHRS, CDR2 YFSETQ. The CDR3 DNA reads as TGCGCCAGCAGCTTGGGTGGGTCCGGGGAGACCCAGTACTTC. This sequence encodes CASSLGGSGETQYF.

This clone was observed a single time. Other DNA sequences from this sample encode an identical CDR3 as well. This sequence joins TRBV30 and TRBJ1-6, with D unresolved. V was pared by 0 bases and J by 7 bases, with 1 base between. This CDR3 comprises 11 residues. Germline V gene lookup returns CDR1 GTSNPN and CDR2 SVGIG (reference sequence). The CDR3 loop is CAWSVNSPLHF. The CDR3 DNA is TGTGCCTGGAGTGTCAATTCACCCCTCCACTTT.

The chain joins TRBV2 to TRBJ1-6; D unresolved. This CDR3 contains 13 residues. The germline V gene encodes CDR1 SNHLY and CDR2 FYNNEI. V shed 4 bases and J shed 10 bases, with 11 bases lying between them. The CDR3 coding sequence is TGTGCCAGCAGTGTGTTCGGTGGATCACCCCTCCACTTT. Translating it yields CASSVFGGSPLHF. The variable domain in full, completed from reference TRBV2 and TRBJ1-6, reads EPEVTQTPSHQVTQMGQEVILRCVPISNHLYFYWYRQILGQKVEFLVSFYNNEISEKSEIFDDQFSVERPDGSNFTLKIRSTKLEDSAMYFCASSVFGGSPLHFGNGTRLTVT.

The rearrangement uses TRBV19 and TRBJ1-6, with 9 bases matching TRBD1. The junction had 5 bases not matched to a gene; V was cut back by 4 bases and J by 10 bases. The CDR3 has 14 amino acids. CDR1 is LNHDA, CDR2 SQIVND, per germline (reference sequence). This CDR3 reads CASSTGTGQSPLHF. CDR3 bases: TGTGCCAGTAGTACCGGGACAGGGCAATCACCCCTCCACTTT.

This chain's CDR3 is CAISQGTGNTEAFF. DNA of the CDR3: TGTGCCATCAGTCAAGGGACAGGAAACACTGAAGCTTTCTTT. The rearrangement joins TRBV10-3 to TRBJ1-1, with 8 bases that match TRBD1. This CDR3 has 14 amino acids. The V gene end was trimmed by 5 bases and the J gene end by 2 bases; junction bases not matched to a gene: 4. Germline assignment: CDR1 ENHRY and CDR2 SYGVKD.

V is TRBV5-1 and J is TRBJ2-3; D is unclear. The CDR3 is 15 residues long. Trimming stripped 4 bases from V and 0 bases from J, with 12 bases between. Looked up from germline, CDR1 is SGHRS and CDR2 is YFSETQ. CDR3 loop: CASSVAPLSTDTQYF. For the CDR3, the DNA is TGCGCCAGCAGCGTGGCCCCTTTAAGCACAGATACGCAGTATTTT.

The V and J genes are TRBV5-1 and TRBJ2-5; possibly TRBD1 for D (5 bases). Germline CDR1 reads SGHRS; CDR2 reads YFSETQ. V was clipped by 0 bases and J by 5 bases, with 11 bases between them. The CDR3 runs 14 residues. The CDR3 sequence is CASSLGSGLETQYF. CDR3 nucleotides: TGCGCCAGCAGCTTGGGTTCAGGGTTGGAGACCCAGTACTTC.